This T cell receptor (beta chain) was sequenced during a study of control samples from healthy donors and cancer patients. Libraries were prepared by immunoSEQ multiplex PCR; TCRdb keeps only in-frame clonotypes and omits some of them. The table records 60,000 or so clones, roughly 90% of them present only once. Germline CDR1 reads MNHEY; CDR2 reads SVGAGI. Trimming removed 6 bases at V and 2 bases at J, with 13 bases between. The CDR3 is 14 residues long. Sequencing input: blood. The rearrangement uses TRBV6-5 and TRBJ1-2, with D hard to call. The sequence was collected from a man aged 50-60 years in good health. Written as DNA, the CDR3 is TGTGCCAGCAGGGGGAACTATGTCAACTATGGCTACACCTTC. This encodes CASRGNYVNYGYTF.